The text below deals with one TCR beta chain. The antigen is not known. This entry comes from a study of T cell responses to AZD1222 COVID-19 vaccine. Study-wide results and limits: At baseline, just five or six AZD1222 recipients tested seropositive. Donors, mostly white British, included more females; clonal diversity was possibly underestimated. Dominant at 160-218 and 743-854, vaccine-associated CD4 TCRs also spanned spike. Unmutated variant regions are reportedly the target of nearly half of TCRs that are spike-specific.

Germline V lookup: CDR1 SGHRS, CDR2 YFSETQ. The CDR3 contains 15 residues. With 0 bases clipped from V and 6 bases from J, the junction kept 4 bases outside the gene matches. Produced via immunoSEQ multiplex PCR; TCRdb's table is partial and in-frame only. The sample includes some 120,000 clones, about 90% seen only once; the top ten take 7.5%. This chain links TRBV5-1 with TRBJ2-7; 12 bases map to TRBD1. The sample was peripheral blood, taken on day 0 of AZD1222 vaccination. The source is an adult in good health. CDR3 in amino acids: CASSLVGQGAREQYF. Here the CDR3 DNA reads TGCGCCAGCAGCTTGGTGGGACAGGGGGCTCGCGAGCAGTACTTC.